These T cell receptor beta chains were read from a single sample in a study of graft-versus-host responses after intestinal transplantation. Method: immunoSEQ multiplex PCR; TCRdb's copy keeps in-frame clones and lacks some. Of tens of thousands of clones in the sample, approximately 87% were seen once. The source material was PBMCs, sampled 28 days after intestinal transplant. The receptors stem from a human patient who received an intestinal transplant, so some T cells may come from the graft donor. Both conserved end residues are part of each CDR3. A D gene is named only where the DNA matches it firmly. Size values are once, few and many counts, or a class for expanded clones, and some rows have none.

clone size,V gene,J gene,D gene,CDR3 protein,CDR3 DNA
NA,TRBV7-9,TRBJ2-3,TRBD1,CASSLLGQVEVTDTQYF,TGTGCCAGCAGCCTACTTGGACAGGTAGAGGTCACAGATACGCAGTATTTT
once,TRBV27,TRBJ1-1,TRBD1,CASSQQGLGTEAFF,TGTGCCAGCAGCCAACAGGGGTTGGGCACTGAAGCTTTCTTT
NA,TRBV5-1,TRBJ2-5,TRBD2,CASSLEGSGGIETQYF,TGCGCCAGCAGCTTGGAGGGTAGCGGGGGGATTGAGACCCAGTACTTC
NA,TRBV27,TRBJ2-7,NA,CASSFPPGSSWAGQYF,TGTGCCAGCAGTTTTCCACCGGGATCTTCTTGGGCGGGGCAGTACTTC
few,TRBV27,TRBJ1-1,NA,CASSLLRGMNTEAFF,TGTGCCAGCAGTTTATTGAGGGGGATGAACACTGAAGCTTTCTTT
once,TRBV12-2,TRBJ2-7,NA,CASRLARYEQYF,TGTGCAAGTCGCTTAGCCAGGTACGAGCAGTACTTC
NA,TRBV30,TRBJ2-7,NA,CAWSSGGGVYEQYF,TGTGCCTGGAGCAGTGGGGGAGGTGTCTACGAGCAGTACTTC
NA,TRBV5-6,TRBJ2-5,NA,CASSKLERSEEETQYF,TGTGCCAGCAGCAAACTAGAACGATCGGAGGAGGAGACCCAGTACTTC
NA,TRBV5-5,TRBJ2-7,NA,CASSYREPSYEQYF,TGTGCCAGCAGCTATAGGGAGCCCTCCTACGAGCAGTACTTC
once,TRBV5-1,TRBJ2-7,NA,CASSLHRQALSSYEQYF,TGCGCCAGCAGCCTACATAGACAGGCGCTTAGCTCCTACGAGCAGTACTTC
once,TRBV27,TRBJ1-5,NA,CASSPEDSNQPQHF,TGTGCCAGCAGTCCCGAGGATAGCAATCAGCCCCAGCATTTT
NA,TRBV19,TRBJ2-7,TRBD2,CASSITSGYEQYF,TGTGCCAGTAGTATCACTAGCGGCTACGAGCAGTACTTC
NA,TRBV27,TRBJ2-4,TRBD2,CASSLSSGRLNIQYF,TGTGCCAGCAGCCTATCCAGCGGGAGGTTAAACATTCAGTACTTC
NA,TRBV10-3,TRBJ2-3,NA,CAISPSPGTDTQYF,TGTGCCATCAGCCCTTCTCCGGGCACAGATACGCAGTATTTT